The 18 T cell receptor beta chains given below trace back to one sample, sequenced in a study of T cells after posttransplantation cyclophosphamide. The table came from immunoSEQ multiplex PCR; TCRdb's copy has only in-frame clones and leaves some out. The sample contains under 50,000 clones, none occurring once; about 5% lies in the top ten. Sequenced sample: PBMCs. The receptors here all came from a woman in her 50s in good health and a related stem cell transplant donor.

This clone was observed a few times. V and J are TRBV4-1 and TRBJ2-3; a weak D match, TRBD1 (5 bases). Trimming removed 4 bases from V and 2 bases from J, with 16 bases in between. CDR1 is MGHRA and CDR2 is YSYEKL in the germline V gene. The CDR3 sequence is 16 residues long. CDR3: CASSPAGSRDTDTQYF. Written as DNA, the CDR3 is TGCGCCAGCAGCCCTGCCGGGTCCAGGGACACAGATACGCAGTATTTT.

The sample holds many counts of this clone. The V and J genes are TRBV11-2 and TRBJ1-2; TRBD1 matches 7 bases. Germline CDR1 and CDR2: SGHAT and FQNNGV. The CDR3 covers 19 residues. J gave up 5 bases and V 2 bases, and 20 bases lay outside the gene matches. The CDR3, as DNA: TGTGCCAGCAGCTTATATTCGCTGACAGGGCCGGGTGCACTATATGGCTACACCTTC. Protein product: CASSLYSLTGPGALYGYTF.

The sample holds many counts of this clone. The chain is built from TRBV7-8 and TRBJ1-2; weak D call: TRBD1 (5 bases). V lost 4 bases to trimming and J lost 4 bases, with 13 bases between them. The CDR3 has 14 amino acids. Germline V gene lookup returns CDR1 SGHVS and CDR2 FQNEAQ. CDR3 DNA sequence: TGTGCCAGCAGCTCGCAGGGTTGGGGCTATGGCTACACCTTC. Protein: CASSSQGWGYGYTF.

This clone has a count of ten or more. As DNA, the CDR3 is TGTGCCACCCTGACAGGGCCTCACACTGAAGCTTTCTTT. It yields the protein CATLTGPHTEAFF. The chain links TRBV21-1 to TRBJ1-1; TRBD1 is taken as the D call from the table, unchecked against the DNA. TRBV21-1 is a pseudogene locus. CDR3 length: 13 amino acids.

This clone was counted many times. The V gene is TRBV5-4, the J gene TRBJ1-6; TRBD1 matches 9 bases. Germline V lookup: CDR1 SGHNT, CDR2 YYREEE (reference sequence). The CDR3 sequence is 16 residues long. Germline trimming cut 5 bases from V and 9 bases from J; bases unmatched to any gene: 12. CDR3 in DNA: TGTGCCAGCAGTACGGGCGGGACAGGGTTGAGTTCACCCCTCCACTTT. Translation: CASSTGGTGLSSPLHF.

This clone was observed at least ten times. CDR3 nucleotide sequence: TGTGCCAGCAGTACCCAAGGGAGGCCTGAGCAGTTCTTC. Protein: CASSTQGRPEQFF. The chain is built from TRBV6-5 and TRBJ2-1; TRBD2 might be the D (6 bases). The ends were cut back, 5 bases at V and 9 bases at J, with 14 bases in the middle. The CDR3 spans 13 residues. Germline V gene sequence: CDR1 MNHEY, CDR2 SVGAGI.

In its sample, this clone was seen many times. CDR3 nucleotides: TGTGCCAGCAGTTACTCGAGTACAGGGGGCTATGGCTACACCTTC. Its protein is CASSYSSTGGYGYTF. The rearrangement uses TRBV6-5 and TRBJ1-2; 8 bases are a match to TRBD1. With V trimmed by 0 bases and J by 4 bases, 4 bases remained unmatched. Germline loops: CDR1 MNHEY, CDR2 SVGAGI. The CDR3 covers 15 residues.

This clone was recorded many times. The V gene is TRBV6-5, the J gene TRBJ1-2; possibly TRBD1 for D (6 bases). Germline V lookup: CDR1 MNHEY, CDR2 SVGAGI. The CDR3 contains 14 residues. Deletions cut 6 bases from V and 8 bases from J, with 19 bases between. CDR3: CASRTPGALGGYTF. The CDR3 nucleotides read TGTGCCAGCAGAACCCCAGGGGCCCTGGGAGGCTACACCTTC.

The J gene is TRBJ1-2, the V gene TRBV2; 10 positions agree with TRBD1. The V and J ends lost 2 bases and 2 bases, in that order; junction bases with no gene match: 2. CDR1 is SNHLY and CDR2 is FYNNEI in the germline V gene. The CDR3 extends over 15 amino acids. CDR3 nucleotides: TGTGCCAGCAGTGAAAGGGGACAGGGGAACTATGGCTACACCTTC. This encodes CASSERGQGNYGYTF.

This clone was counted between two and nine times. This chain links TRBV11-2 with TRBJ1-2; 9 bases agree with TRBD1. Germline V gene data show CDR1 as SGHAT and CDR2 as FQNNGV. The CDR3 is made up of 13 amino acids. The trim removed 6 bases at V and 4 bases at J, leaving 3 bases unmatched. CDR3 coding DNA: TGTGCCAGCAGGGAGGACAGGGGCTATGGCTACACCTTC. Residues: CASREDRGYGYTF.

This clone was counted ten times or more. This chain joins TRBV28 and TRBJ1-5; the match to TRBD1 covers 7 bases. CDR1 and CDR2 (germline): MDHEN, SYDVKM. This CDR3 spans 17 amino acids. With 6 bases clipped from V and 0 bases from J, the junction kept 11 bases outside the gene matches. CDR3 DNA: TGTGCCAGCAGACCCCAGACAGGGCTTTATAGCAATCAGCCCCAGCATTTT. Protein: CASRPQTGLYSNQPQHF.

This clone was counted many times. This chain links TRBV30 with TRBJ1-1; D is ambiguous. V was trimmed by 6 bases and J by 1 base, leaving 24 bases between them. Germline V gene lookup returns CDR1 GTSNPN and CDR2 SVGIG (reference sequence). The CDR3 contains 17 residues. CDR3 in amino acids: CACLFGGNFRGNTEAFF. The DNA for the CDR3 is TGTGCCTGTTTGTTCGGCGGTAACTTTCGGGGGAACACTGAAGCTTTCTTT.

The sample holds many counts of this clone. The J gene is TRBJ2-5, the V gene TRBV7-2; maybe TRBD2 (5 bases). CDR3 size: 13 residues. Trimming took off 4 bases at V and 5 bases at J, with 11 bases between the two ends. Germline V gene sequence: CDR1 SGHTA, CDR2 FQGNSA. The DNA for the CDR3 is TGTGCCAGCAGCTCTAGCTTTACGGAGACCCAGTACTTC. Protein product: CASSSSFTETQYF.

This clone has a count of ten or more. The chain combines TRBV7-9 with TRBJ2-5; TRBD2 matches 13 bases. The CDR3 is made up of 16 amino acids. With V trimmed by 4 bases and J by 1 base, 3 bases remained unmatched. Germline V CDR1 and CDR2: SEHNR, FQNEAQ (reference sequence). CDR3 amino acids: CASSSGLAGLQETQYF. As DNA, the CDR3 is TGTGCCAGCAGCTCGGGACTAGCGGGGCTCCAAGAGACCCAGTACTTC.

This clone was picked up many times. This chain links TRBV7-9 with TRBJ2-1; weak D call: TRBD2 (6 bases). The CDR3 loop spans 13 amino acids. The V gene's germline CDR1 is SEHNR and CDR2 FQNEAQ (reference sequence). V dropped 1 base and J dropped 9 bases, with 10 bases sitting between them. The CDR3 DNA is TGTGCCAGCAGCTTAGTACTAGCTGGTGAGCAGTTCTTC. This gives the protein CASSLVLAGEQFF.

This clone was seen repeatedly, ten times or more. This chain connects TRBV4-2 to TRBJ1-5; 8 bases fit TRBD1. The J segment lost 4 bases and the V segment lost 3 bases, leaving 8 bases of the junction unmatched. The germline gives CDR1 LGHNA, CDR2 YNFKEQ. The CDR3 loop spans 16 amino acids. CDR3 residues: CASSHGGQEGNQPQHF. As DNA, the CDR3 is TGTGCCAGCAGCCATGGGGGACAGGAGGGTAATCAGCCCCAGCATTTT.

This clone appeared many times. J is TRBJ1-1 and V is TRBV30; tentatively, D is TRBD1 (5 bases). Per the germline V gene, CDR1 is GTSNPN and CDR2 is SVGIG (reference sequence). Trimming took off 2 bases at V and 3 bases at J, with 13 bases between the two ends. CDR3 length: 14 residues. Written as DNA, the CDR3 is TGTGCCTGGAGTACCGAACAGGTCTACACTGAAGCTTTCTTT. Residues: CAWSTEQVYTEAFF. Supplemented by reference TRBV30 and TRBJ1-1, the full variable domain reads SQTIHQWPATLVQPVGSPLSLECTVEGTSNPNLYWYRQAAGRGLQLLFYSVGIGQISSEVPQNLSASRPQDRQFILSSKKLLLSDSGFYLCAWSTEQVYTEAFFGQGTRLTVV.

This clone was seen many times. The rearrangement uses TRBV7-2 and TRBJ2-3; the D gene is possibly TRBD1 (6 bases). This CDR3 has 16 residues. V lost 5 bases and J lost 0, with 15 bases in between. From germline, CDR1 is SGHTA and CDR2 FQGNSA. CDR3: CASSRIGTTSTDTQYF. CDR3 in DNA: TGTGCCAGCAGCCGCATCGGGACAACTAGCACAGATACGCAGTATTTT.